The next 22 T cell receptor beta chains were all read from a single sample in a study of technical replicates of blood from a handful of donors. Data came from immunoSEQ multiplex PCR; TCRdb stores just in-frame clones and leaves some out. The sample has roughly 76,000 clones, roughly 94% seen once; the top ten hold 0.3% to 0.45%. What was sequenced was T cells isolated from PBMCs. These receptors all come from a human donor in good health.

This clone was seen only once. The V call is TRBV5-5, the J call TRBJ2-1; 10 nucleotides align to TRBD2. Trimming took 4 bases from V and 7 from J; bases not matched to a gene: 8. Germline values: CDR1 SGHKS, CDR2 YYEKEE (reference sequence). The CDR3 loop spans 15 amino acids. The CDR3 here is CASSKSGRGLNEQFF. CDR3 nucleotides: TGTGCCAGCAGCAAGAGCGGGAGGGGATTGAATGAGCAGTTCTTC. Full variable domain (missing parts from reference TRBV5-5 and TRBJ2-1): DAGVTQSPTHLIKTRGQQVTLRCSPISGHKSVSWYQQVLGQGPQFIFQYYEKEERGRGNFPDRFSARQFPNYSSELNVNALLLGDSALYLCASSKSGRGLNEQFFGPGTRLTVL.

The J gene is TRBJ1-4, the V gene TRBV19; no definite D call. Germline V gene lookup returns CDR1 LNHDA and CDR2 SQIVND (reference sequence). The CDR3 consists of 13 residues. V was trimmed by 0 bases and J by 8 bases, leaving 7 bases between them. This CDR3 is CASSIDIGEKLFF. CDR3 DNA: TGTGCCAGTAGTATAGACATCGGGGAAAAACTGTTTTTT.

The V and J genes are TRBV5-4 and TRBJ2-1; the D gene is possibly TRBD1 (5 bases). CDR3 length: 13 amino acids. The germline CDR1 and CDR2 sequences are SGHNT and YYREEE (reference sequence). The V end lost 6 bases, the J end lost 3 bases, and 10 bases lay between the germline ends. This chain's CDR3 is CASTVDSYNEQFF. The DNA of the CDR3 is TGTGCCAGCACCGTTGACAGCTACAATGAGCAGTTCTTC. Drawing the rest from reference TRBV5-4 and TRBJ2-1, the complete variable domain is ETGVTQSPTHLIKTRGQQVTLRCSSQSGHNTVSWYQQALGQGPQFIFQYYREEENGRGNFPPRFSGLQFPNYSSELNVNALELDDSALYLCASTVDSYNEQFFGPGTRLTVL.

V is TRBV7-9 and J is TRBJ2-3; D is undetermined. The CDR3 runs to 15 residues. Between the trimmed V and J ends, which lost 4 bases and 4 bases, there was a span of 15 bases. Germline V gene sequence: CDR1 SEHNR, CDR2 FQNEAQ (reference sequence). CDR3 bases: TGTGCCAGCAGCTCCTCCCCAGTATCAGCAGATACGCAGTATTTT. Translated, it gives CASSSSPVSADTQYF.

The V gene is TRBV11-2, the J gene TRBJ2-7; 10 bases map to TRBD2. Germline CDR1 and CDR2: SGHAT and FQNNGV. V trimming: 4 bases; J trimming: 2 bases; junction bases outside the gene matches: 2. CDR3 length: 14 amino acids. This chain's CDR3 is CASSSSGRPYEQYF. CDR3 DNA sequence: TGTGCCAGCAGCTCTAGCGGGAGACCCTACGAGCAGTACTTC.

This clone was recorded only once. The chain is built from TRBV7-6 and TRBJ2-5; D is possibly TRBD2 (6 bases). V was clipped by 1 base and J by 0 bases, with 9 bases between them. In germline, CDR1 is SGHVS, CDR2 FNYEAQ. CDR3 length: 15 amino acids. CDR3 DNA: TGTGCCAGCAGCTTAGAGGGACTCTACCAAGAGACCCAGTACTTC. It codes for CASSLEGLYQETQYF.

V usage is TRBV27 and J usage is TRBJ2-3, with D unresolved. The V end was cut by 1 base, the J end by 3 bases, with 11 bases between. CDR1 and CDR2 (germline): MNHEY, SMNVEV (reference sequence). CDR3 length equals 15 residues. CDR3 sequence: CASSLFYLATDTQYF. For the CDR3, the DNA is TGTGCCAGCAGTTTATTTTATTTGGCTACAGATACGCAGTATTTT.

This clone was picked up one time. The chain combines TRBV7-2 with TRBJ1-1, with D perhaps matching TRBD1 (5 bases). CDR1 is SGHTA and CDR2 is FQGNSA in the germline V gene. The length of the CDR3 is 12 residues. Deletions cut 4 bases from V and 5 bases from J, with 8 bases between. In DNA, the CDR3 is TGTGCCAGCAGCTGGAGGGGTACTGAAGCTTTCTTT. It yields the protein CASSWRGTEAFF.

This chain connects TRBV6-6 to TRBJ2-1, with a tentative D call TRBD2 (5 bases). This CDR3 spans 12 amino acids. The V gene's germline CDR1 is MNHNY and CDR2 SVGAGI (reference sequence). V shed 10 bases and J shed 6 bases, with 13 bases lying between them. In DNA, the CDR3 is TGTGCCACTACACTAGGACCCAATGAGCAGTTCTTC. Translated, it gives CATTLGPNEQFF.

This chain links TRBV28 with TRBJ1-5, with 7 positions matching TRBD1. Germline CDR1 and CDR2: MDHEN and SYDVKM. There are 14 residues in the CDR3. J lost 7 bases, V lost 5 bases, and 8 bases had no gene match. In DNA form, the CDR3 reads TGTGCCAGCAGTCAAGACAGGGAAAGACAGCCCCAGCATTTT. This translates into CASSQDRERQPQHF.

The chain is built from TRBV27 and TRBJ2-7; tentative D call: TRBD1 (5 bases). The CDR3 is made up of 13 amino acids. Germline V gene sequence: CDR1 MNHEY, CDR2 SMNVEV (reference sequence). Trimming took 8 bases from V and 0 from J, leaving 11 bases between them. This CDR3 is CASSAGISYEQYF. The DNA for the CDR3 is TGTGCCAGCTCAGCAGGGATCTCCTACGAGCAGTACTTC.

The rearrangement uses TRBV9 and TRBJ2-1; 8 positions match TRBD2. V lost 4 bases, J lost 4 bases, and 4 bases stayed unmatched. CDR1 is SGDLS, CDR2 YYNGEE, per germline. The CDR3 runs 14 residues. The CDR3 DNA follows: TGTGCCAGCAGCCCGCCGGGAGGGTACAATGAGCAGTTCTTC. This codes for CASSPPGGYNEQFF.

V usage is TRBV2 and J usage is TRBJ2-3; D may be TRBD2 (6 bases). CDR3 length: 11 residues. Trimming cost V 8 bases and J 8 bases, with 11 bases left between them. CDR1 is SNHLY and CDR2 is FYNNEI in the germline V gene. CDR3: CASPLGGTQYF. The DNA for the CDR3 is TGTGCCAGCCCCTTGGGGGGTACGCAGTATTTT.

The rearrangement uses TRBV19 and TRBJ1-1; D is unresolved. Germline assignment: CDR1 LNHDA and CDR2 SQIVND (reference sequence). V was cut by 7 bases and J by 0 bases, with 9 bases left in between. CDR3 length equals 13 residues. The CDR3 DNA sequence: TGTGCCAGTAAGGAGACGGTGAACACTGAAGCTTTCTTT. Amino acid sequence: CASKETVNTEAFF.

The CDR3 reads CASSYPDYSGANVLTF. DNA of the CDR3: TGTGCCAGCAGTTACCCAGACTACTCTGGGGCCAACGTCCTGACTTTC. The chain joins TRBV6-5 to TRBJ2-6, with D possibly TRBD2 on 5 matching bases. The length of the CDR3 is 16 residues. From germline, CDR1 is MNHEY and CDR2 SVGAGI. Trimming took 2 bases from V and 0 from J, leaving 8 bases between them.

V gene TRBV9 combines with J gene TRBJ2-3; 8 bases fit TRBD1. In germline, CDR1 is SGDLS, CDR2 YYNGEE. CDR3 length equals 15 residues. After removal of 1 base from V and 5 bases from J, the junction contained 6 bases not matched to a gene. For the CDR3, the DNA is TGTGCCAGCAGCGTACAGGGGGCAATTGGAGATACGCAGTATTTT. It encodes CASSVQGAIGDTQYF.

V usage is TRBV27 and J usage is TRBJ2-2; TRBD2 is a possible D gene (6 bases). Germline-derived CDR1 and CDR2 are MNHEY and SMNVEV (reference sequence). The length of the CDR3 is 15 residues. With 3 bases removed from V and 2 bases from J, the gap between germline ends came to 10 bases. The CDR3 DNA is TGTGCCAGCAGTTTCCTAGCGTTTAACACCGGGGAGCTGTTTTTT. This codes for CASSFLAFNTGELFF.

The V and J genes are TRBV28 and TRBJ2-2, with 9 nucleotides matching TRBD2. The J segment lost 7 bases and the V segment lost 4 bases, leaving 7 bases of the junction unmatched. Per germline, CDR1 MDHEN and CDR2 SYDVKM. The CDR3 sequence is 15 residues long. The DNA for the CDR3 is TGTGCCAGCAGTTATAGCGGGAGATATCACGGGGAGCTGTTTTTT. Its protein product is CASSYSGRYHGELFF.

The gene calls are TRBV28 and TRBJ2-7, with D uncertain. V was cut by 3 bases and J by 1 base, with 13 bases left in between. Germline V gene lookup returns CDR1 MDHEN and CDR2 SYDVKM. The CDR3 length is 15 residues. CDR3 DNA: TGTGCCAGCAGTTTGATAGGCAGGAATTCCTACGAGCAGTACTTC. This gives the protein CASSLIGRNSYEQYF.

This chain connects TRBV19 to TRBJ2-2; the match to TRBD2 covers 11 bases. CDR1 and CDR2 from the germline V gene are LNHDA and SQIVND (reference sequence). CDR3 length equals 16 residues. The trim removed 6 bases at V and 5 bases at J, leaving 8 bases unmatched. The CDR3 nucleotides are TGTGCCAGTAGCCGGATTACTAGCGGGGGTACCGGGGAGCTGTTTTTT. It specifies CASSRITSGGTGELFF.

The rearrangement joins TRBV27 to TRBJ1-1; 9 bases match TRBD1. In germline, CDR1 is MNHEY, CDR2 SMNVEV (reference sequence). This CDR3 is 15 amino acids long. V lost 8 bases and J lost 7; bases outside the gene matches: 14. Written as DNA, the CDR3 is TGTGCCAGCCGTCCCGGGACAGGGACCGGACGTGAAGCTTTCTTT. This encodes CASRPGTGTGREAFF.

This clone was picked up one time. Written as DNA, the CDR3 is TGTGCCAGCAGTCTGGAGGGAGGCCTCCAAGAGACCCAGTACTTC. As protein: CASSLEGGLQETQYF. The V and J genes are TRBV28 and TRBJ2-5, with a weak D call TRBD2 (6 bases). CDR1 and CDR2 (germline): MDHEN, SYDVKM. The CDR3 is made up of 15 amino acids. Between the trimmed V and J ends, which lost 5 bases and 1 base, there was a span of 14 bases.